Sequencing of this T cell receptor (beta chain) was carried out in a study of cytomegalovirus exposure and HLA in healthy donors. This PCR relied on a set of 60 Vbeta primers and 13 Jbeta primers. Data came from immunoSEQ multiplex PCR; TCRdb stores just in-frame clones and leaves some out. The sample table includes 70,000 or so clones. The CDR3 has 15 amino acids. After removal of 3 bases from V and 0 bases from J, the junction contained 6 bases not matched to a gene. The germline gives CDR1 GTSNPN, CDR2 SVGIG (reference sequence). The TCR originated in a boy younger than 18 in good health and CMV-seronegative. The genes are TRBV30 and TRBJ1-1; 8 bases line up with TRBD1. Sequenced: PBMCs. The CDR3 coding sequence is TGTGCCTGGAGGGAACAGGGGGGAATGAACACTGAAGCTTTCTTT. As protein: CAWREQGGMNTEAFF.